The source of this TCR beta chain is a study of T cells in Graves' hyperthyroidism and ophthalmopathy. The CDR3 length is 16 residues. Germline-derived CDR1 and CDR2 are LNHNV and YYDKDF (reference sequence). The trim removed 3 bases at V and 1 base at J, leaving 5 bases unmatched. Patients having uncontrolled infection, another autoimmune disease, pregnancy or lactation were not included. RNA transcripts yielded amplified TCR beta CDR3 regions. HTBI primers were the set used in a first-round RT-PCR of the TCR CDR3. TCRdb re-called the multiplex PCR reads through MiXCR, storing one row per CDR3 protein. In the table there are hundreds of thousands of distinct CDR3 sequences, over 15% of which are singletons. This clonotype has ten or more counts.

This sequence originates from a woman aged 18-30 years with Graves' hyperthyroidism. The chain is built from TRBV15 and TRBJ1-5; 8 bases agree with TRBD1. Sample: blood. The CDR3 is CATSSRTGRSNQPQHF. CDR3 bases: TGTGCCACCAGCAGCCGGACAGGGAGAAGCAATCAGCCCCAGCATTTT.